This is a list of T cell receptor beta chains from one sample in a study of blood T cell repertoires in COVID-19. Sequencing was performed with immunoSEQ multiplex PCR; in TCRdb, only in-frame clones are kept and a portion is missing. The sample contains fewer than 250,000 clones, just under 85% of which appear only once. The source material was peripheral blood. The receptors here all came from a woman in her forties or fifties with active or convalescent COVID-19. CDR3s include the opening cysteine and the closing phenylalanine or tryptophan.

>TRBV20-1|TRBJ2-2
CSASRQVNTGELFF
>TRBV10-1|TRBJ1-2
CASSATVSNYGYTF
>TRBV5-4|TRBJ2-3
CASSLSGGRGGETQYF
>TRBV19|TRBJ2-3
CASRHRGPDTQYF
>TRBV5-8|TRBJ1-5
CASSLEQGTSNQPQHF
>TRBV11-2|TRBJ1-5
CASSPSGARQPQHF
>TRBV6-6|TRBJ1-1
CASSPLGEWTEAFF
>TRBV6-5|TRBJ1-6
CASTDLNSPLHF
>TRBV11-2|TRBJ1-2
CASSFGGARSIYGYTF
>TRBV15|TRBJ2-3
CATSRDGGRDTQYF
>TRBV6-5|TRBJ2-5
CASSYEAGGETQYF
>TRBV19|TRBJ2-2
CALRAISGELFF
>TRBV6-5|TRBJ2-7
CASGTSAFYEQYF
>TRBV29-1|TRBJ2-7
CSVVTAGGSYEQYF
>TRBV14|TRBJ2-7
CASRRQNYHEQYF
>TRBV2|TRBJ1-2
CASSGSGGLSRLGVGYTF
>TRBV14|TRBJ1-6
CASRPGQGSPLHF
>TRBV4-1|TRBJ2-4
CASSQERGGSTDIQYF
>TRBV3-1/TRBV3-2|TRBJ1-3
CASSQEGVRISGNTIYF
>TRBV7-2|TRBJ2-5
CASSPDRGETQYF
>TRBV4-2|TRBJ2-3
CASSQGTSDTDTQYF
>TRBV5-4|TRBJ1-2
CASIPGQGAYGYTF
>TRBV5-1|TRBJ1-2
CASGDRDYGYTF
>TRBV7-8|TRBJ2-1
CASSSRSTSGAGSYNEQFF
>TRBV19|TRBJ2-3
CATAKGQSRTDTQYF
>TRBV27|TRBJ1-2
CASSEQINYGYTF
>TRBV11-2|TRBJ1-1
CASSLRGFEAFF
>TRBV28|TRBJ1-5
CASSFYSVNQPQHF
>TRBV9|TRBJ2-1
CASSVDIGGNYNEQFF
>TRBV6-1|TRBJ2-7
CASSEEGNRERHEQYF
>TRBV5-5|TRBJ1-6
CASSSGLNNSPLHF
>TRBV5-4|TRBJ2-5
CASSSLTGGRETQYF
>TRBV7-9|TRBJ1-6
CASSSTGANSPLHF
>TRBV5-6|TRBJ1-6
CASSFLGDSPLHF
>TRBV11-2|TRBJ1-1
CASSSRQGNTEAFF
>TRBV28|TRBJ2-7
CASRPGRTGLSGEQYF
>TRBV3-1/TRBV3-2|TRBJ2-5
CASSQGTGLRETQYF
>TRBV19|TRBJ1-1
CASRRKNTEAFF
>TRBV2|TRBJ2-3
CASSESTDTQYF
>TRBV19|TRBJ2-7
CATAFDSSPLYEQYF
>TRBV28|TRBJ1-2
CASSLGSGGGYGYTF
>TRBV2|TRBJ2-2
CASIEQGAGELFF
>TRBV28|TRBJ1-2
CASSLSRTGYGYTF
>TRBV6-5|TRBJ1-1
CATKAGGKTEAFF
>TRBV28|TRBJ2-7
CASRADSYKSEQYF
>TRBV7-3|TRBJ2-7
CASSPDRGSYEQYF
>TRBV2|TRBJ1-5
CASRLQGDQPQHF
>TRBV30|TRBJ2-3
CAWRVPADRVNF
>TRBV19|TRBJ2-2
CASSTSGRSAGELFF
>TRBV15|TRBJ1-2
CATSRDRDSSGDYTF
>TRBV2|TRBJ2-1
CASSSSGRADEQFF
>TRBV7-2|TRBJ2-1
CASSARDLAGGREQFF
>TRBV28|TRBJ1-5
CASNTDPGGHQPQHF